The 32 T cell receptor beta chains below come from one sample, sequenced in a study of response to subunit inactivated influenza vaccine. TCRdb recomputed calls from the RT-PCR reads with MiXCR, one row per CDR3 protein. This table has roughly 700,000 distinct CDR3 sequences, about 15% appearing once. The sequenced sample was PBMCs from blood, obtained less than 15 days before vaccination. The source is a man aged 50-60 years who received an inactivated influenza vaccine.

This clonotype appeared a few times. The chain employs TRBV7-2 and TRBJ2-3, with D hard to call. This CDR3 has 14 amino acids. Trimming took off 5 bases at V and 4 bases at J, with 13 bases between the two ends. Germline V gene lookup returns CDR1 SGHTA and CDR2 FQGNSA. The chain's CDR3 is CASSARVEPDTQYF. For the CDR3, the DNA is TGTGCCAGCAGCGCTAGAGTAGAACCAGATACGCAGTATTTT.

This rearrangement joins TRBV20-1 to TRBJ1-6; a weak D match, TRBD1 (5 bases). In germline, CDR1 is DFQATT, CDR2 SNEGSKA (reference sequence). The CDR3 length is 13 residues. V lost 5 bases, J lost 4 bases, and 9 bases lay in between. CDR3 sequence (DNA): TGCAGTGCTCGGACAAATTATAATTCACCCCTCCACTTT. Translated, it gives CSARTNYNSPLHF.

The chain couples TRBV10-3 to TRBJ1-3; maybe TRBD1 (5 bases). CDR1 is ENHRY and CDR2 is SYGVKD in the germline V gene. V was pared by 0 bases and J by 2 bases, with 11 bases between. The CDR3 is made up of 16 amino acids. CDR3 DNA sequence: TGTGCCATCAGTGAGTCGGCAGGGCCAACTGGAAACACCATATATTTT. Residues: CAISESAGPTGNTIYF.

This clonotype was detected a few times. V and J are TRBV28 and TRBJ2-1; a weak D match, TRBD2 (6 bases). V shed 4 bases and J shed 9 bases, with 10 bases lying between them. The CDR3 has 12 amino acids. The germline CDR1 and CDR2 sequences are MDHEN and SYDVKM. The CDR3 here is CASSSTSIEQFF. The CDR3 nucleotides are TGTGCCAGCAGTTCGACTAGTATTGAGCAGTTCTTC. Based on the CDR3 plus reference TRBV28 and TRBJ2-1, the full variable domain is DVKVTQSSRYLVKRTGEKVFLECVQDMDHENMFWYRQDPGLGLRLIYFSYDVKMKEKGDIPEGYSVSREKKERFSLILESASTNQTSMYLCASSSTSIEQFFGPGTRLTVL.

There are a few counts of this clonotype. CDR3 sequence: CAWSPRLRGDTEAFF. The CDR3 DNA is TGTGCCTGGAGTCCCCGTTTGAGGGGAGACACTGAAGCTTTCTTT. This chain connects TRBV30 to TRBJ1-1; possible D gene TRBD1, 5 bases. V lost 2 bases to trimming and J lost 3 bases, with 16 bases between them. The CDR3 spans 15 residues. Germline assignment: CDR1 GTSNPN and CDR2 SVGIG (reference sequence).

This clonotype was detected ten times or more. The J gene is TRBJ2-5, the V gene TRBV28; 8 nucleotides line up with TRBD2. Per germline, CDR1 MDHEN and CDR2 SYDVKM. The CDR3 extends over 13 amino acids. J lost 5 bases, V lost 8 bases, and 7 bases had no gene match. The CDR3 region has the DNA TGTGCCAGCTTCCGGGGGGGCGGGGAGACCCAGTACTTC. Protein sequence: CASFRGGGETQYF.

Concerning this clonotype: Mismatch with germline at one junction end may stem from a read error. Written as DNA, the CDR3 is TGCAGTGGTAGAGTATTCCTAGCGGGAGCCGTAGATACGCAGTATTTT. It specifies CSGRVFLAGAVDTQYF. The gene calls are TRBV20-1 and TRBJ2-3; TRBD2 matches 10 bases. The CDR3 sequence is 16 residues long. Per the germline V gene, CDR1 is DFQATT and CDR2 is SNEGSKA (reference sequence).

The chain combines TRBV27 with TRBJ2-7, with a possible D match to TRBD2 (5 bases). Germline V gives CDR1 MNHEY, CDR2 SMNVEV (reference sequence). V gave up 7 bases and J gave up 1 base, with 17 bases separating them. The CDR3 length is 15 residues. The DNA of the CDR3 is TGTGCCAGCACCAGGCAGTCCGGAGGTTCCTACGAGCAGTACTTC. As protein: CASTRQSGGSYEQYF.

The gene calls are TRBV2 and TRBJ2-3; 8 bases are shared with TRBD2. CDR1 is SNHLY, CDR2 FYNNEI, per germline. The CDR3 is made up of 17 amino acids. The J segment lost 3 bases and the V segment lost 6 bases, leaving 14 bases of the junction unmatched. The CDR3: CASRAPVAGLSTDTQYF. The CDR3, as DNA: TGTGCCAGCAGGGCTCCTGTAGCGGGGCTATCGACAGATACGCAGTATTTT.

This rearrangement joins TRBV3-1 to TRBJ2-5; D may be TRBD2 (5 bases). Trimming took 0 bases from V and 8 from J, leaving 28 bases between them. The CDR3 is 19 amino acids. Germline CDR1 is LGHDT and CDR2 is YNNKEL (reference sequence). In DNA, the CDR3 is TGTGCCAGCAGCCAAGATGGAACGTTTGACTATGGAAGAACGGACACCCAGTACTTC. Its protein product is CASSQDGTFDYGRTDTQYF.

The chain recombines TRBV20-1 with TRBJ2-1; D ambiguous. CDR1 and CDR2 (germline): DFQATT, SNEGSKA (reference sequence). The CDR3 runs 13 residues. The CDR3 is CSAVWAVPNEQFF. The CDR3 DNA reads TGCAGCGCCGTCTGGGCGGTCCCCAATGAGCAGTTCTTC.

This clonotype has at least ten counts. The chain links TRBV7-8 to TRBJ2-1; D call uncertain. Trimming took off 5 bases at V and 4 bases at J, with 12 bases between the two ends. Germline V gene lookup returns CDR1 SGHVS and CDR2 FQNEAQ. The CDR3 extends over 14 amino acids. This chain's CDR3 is CASSPTDPYNEQFF. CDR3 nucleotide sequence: TGTGCCAGCAGCCCCACTGATCCATACAATGAGCAGTTCTTC.

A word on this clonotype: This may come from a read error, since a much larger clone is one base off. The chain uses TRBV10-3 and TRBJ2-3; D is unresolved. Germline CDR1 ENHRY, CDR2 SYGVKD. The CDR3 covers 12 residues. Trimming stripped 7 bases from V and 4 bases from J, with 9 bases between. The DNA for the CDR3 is TGTGCCATCATTGCCGGCGCAGATACGCAGTATTTT. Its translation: CAIIAGADTQYF.

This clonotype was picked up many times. CDR3 in DNA: TGTGCCAGCAGTTTAGGGGACAGCAATTCACCCCTCCACTTT. Amino acids: CASSLGDSNSPLHF. This rearrangement joins TRBV12-3 or TRBV12-4 to TRBJ1-6; 7 nucleotides align to TRBD1. The V gene end was trimmed by 1 base and the J gene end by 7 bases; junction bases not matched to a gene: 1. This CDR3 is 14 amino acids long.

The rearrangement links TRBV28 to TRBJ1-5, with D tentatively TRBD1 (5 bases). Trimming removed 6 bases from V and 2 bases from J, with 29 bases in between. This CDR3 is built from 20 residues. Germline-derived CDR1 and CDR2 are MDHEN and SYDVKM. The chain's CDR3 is CASSNGHGTGGLAGNQPQHF. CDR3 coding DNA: TGTGCCAGCAGCAACGGCCATGGGACGGGGGGACTAGCTGGCAATCAGCCCCAGCATTTT.

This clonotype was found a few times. CDR3 loop: CSARDSAGNGYTF. As DNA, the CDR3 is TGCAGTGCTAGAGATAGCGCGGGTAACGGCTACACCTTC. This chain joins TRBV20-1 and TRBJ1-2; D unclear. V lost 0 bases, J lost 8 bases, and 13 bases lay in between. Germline CDR1 DFQATT, CDR2 SNEGSKA (reference sequence). This CDR3 is 13 amino acids long.

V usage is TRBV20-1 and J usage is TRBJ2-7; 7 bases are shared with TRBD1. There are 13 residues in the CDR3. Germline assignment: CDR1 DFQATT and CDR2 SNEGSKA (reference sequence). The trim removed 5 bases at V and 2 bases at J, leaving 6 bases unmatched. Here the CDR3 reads CSALPGQTYEQYF. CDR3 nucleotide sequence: TGCAGTGCTTTACCGGGACAGACCTACGAGCAGTACTTC.

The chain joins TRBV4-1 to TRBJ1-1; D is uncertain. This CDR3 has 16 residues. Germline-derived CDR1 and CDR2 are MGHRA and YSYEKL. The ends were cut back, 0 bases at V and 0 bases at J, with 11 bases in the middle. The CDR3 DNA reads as TGCGCCAGCAGCCAAGATTCGAGCCGAGTGAACACTGAAGCTTTCTTT. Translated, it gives CASSQDSSRVNTEAFF.

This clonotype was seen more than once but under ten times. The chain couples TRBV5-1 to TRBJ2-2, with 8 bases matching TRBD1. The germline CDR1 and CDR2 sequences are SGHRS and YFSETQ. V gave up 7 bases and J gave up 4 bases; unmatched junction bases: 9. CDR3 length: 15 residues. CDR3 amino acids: CASSHRQGSTGELFF. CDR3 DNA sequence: TGCGCCAGCTCTCACCGACAGGGGAGCACCGGGGAGCTGTTTTTT.

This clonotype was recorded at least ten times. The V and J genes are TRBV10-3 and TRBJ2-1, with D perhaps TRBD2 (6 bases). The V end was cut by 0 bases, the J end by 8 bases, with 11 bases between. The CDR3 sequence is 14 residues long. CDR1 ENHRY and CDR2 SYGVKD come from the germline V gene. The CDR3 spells CAISESWRADEQFF. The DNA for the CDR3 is TGTGCCATCAGTGAGTCTTGGAGGGCCGATGAGCAGTTCTTC.

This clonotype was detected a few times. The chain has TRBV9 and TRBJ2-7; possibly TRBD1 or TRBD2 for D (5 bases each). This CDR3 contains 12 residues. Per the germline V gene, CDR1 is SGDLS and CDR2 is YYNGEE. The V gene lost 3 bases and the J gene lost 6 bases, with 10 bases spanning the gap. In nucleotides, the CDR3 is TGTGCCAGCAGCGATTGGGACGGCGAGCAGTACTTC. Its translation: CASSDWDGEQYF.

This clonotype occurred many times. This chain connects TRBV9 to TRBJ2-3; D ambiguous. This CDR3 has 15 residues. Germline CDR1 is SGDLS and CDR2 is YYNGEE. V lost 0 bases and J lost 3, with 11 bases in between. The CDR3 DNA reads TGTGCCAGCAGCGTAGTCGGCACCTCTACAGATACGCAGTATTTT. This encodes CASSVVGTSTDTQYF.

In nucleotides, the CDR3 is TGCAGTGCTAGAGAGGGGTCCTCGGTTGCCGAGACCCAGTACTTC. This sequence encodes CSAREGSSVAETQYF. The chain couples TRBV20-1 to TRBJ2-5; D remains unclear. V shed 0 bases and J shed 5 bases, with 16 bases lying between them. The CDR3 has 15 residues. CDR1 is DFQATT, CDR2 SNEGSKA, per germline (reference sequence).

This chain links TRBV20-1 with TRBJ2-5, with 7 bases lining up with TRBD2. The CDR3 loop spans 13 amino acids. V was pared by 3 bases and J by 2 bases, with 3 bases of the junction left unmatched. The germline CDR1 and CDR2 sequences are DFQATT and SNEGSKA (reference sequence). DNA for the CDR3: TGCAGTGCTAGGCGGGGGAGACAAGAGACCCAGTACTTC. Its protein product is CSARRGRQETQYF.

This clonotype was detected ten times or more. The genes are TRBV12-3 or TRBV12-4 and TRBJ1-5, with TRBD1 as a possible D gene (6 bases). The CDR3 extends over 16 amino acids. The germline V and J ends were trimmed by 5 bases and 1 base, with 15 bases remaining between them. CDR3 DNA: TGTGCCAGCAGTCCTGCGACAGGAGCGAGCAATCAGCCCCAGCATTTT. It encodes CASSPATGASNQPQHF.

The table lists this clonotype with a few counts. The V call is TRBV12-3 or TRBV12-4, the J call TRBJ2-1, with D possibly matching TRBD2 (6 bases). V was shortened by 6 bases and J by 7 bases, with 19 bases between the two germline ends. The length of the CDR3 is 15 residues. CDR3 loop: CASRYGGQLGNEQFF. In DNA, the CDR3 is TGTGCCAGCAGGTATGGAGGGCAGCTGGGGAATGAGCAGTTCTTC.

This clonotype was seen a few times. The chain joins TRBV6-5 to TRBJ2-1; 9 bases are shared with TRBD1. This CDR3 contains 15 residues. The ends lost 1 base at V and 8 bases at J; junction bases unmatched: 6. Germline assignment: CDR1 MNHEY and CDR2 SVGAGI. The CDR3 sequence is CASSYYGTGQDEQFF. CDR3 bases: TGTGCCAGCAGTTACTACGGGACAGGGCAGGATGAGCAGTTCTTC.

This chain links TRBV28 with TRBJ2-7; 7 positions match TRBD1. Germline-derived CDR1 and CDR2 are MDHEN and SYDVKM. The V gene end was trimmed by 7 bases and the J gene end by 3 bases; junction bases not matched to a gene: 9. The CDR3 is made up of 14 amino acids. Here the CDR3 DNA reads TGTGCCAGCAAACAAACAGGGGTAATCTACGAGCAGTACTTC. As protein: CASKQTGVIYEQYF.

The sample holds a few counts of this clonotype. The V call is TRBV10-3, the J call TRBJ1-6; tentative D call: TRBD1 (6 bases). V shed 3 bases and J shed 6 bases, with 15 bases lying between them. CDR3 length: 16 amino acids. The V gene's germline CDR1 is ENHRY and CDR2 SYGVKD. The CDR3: CAISEGDRSSNSPLHF. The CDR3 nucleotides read TGTGCCATCAGTGAAGGAGACAGGAGCAGTAATTCACCCCTCCACTTT.

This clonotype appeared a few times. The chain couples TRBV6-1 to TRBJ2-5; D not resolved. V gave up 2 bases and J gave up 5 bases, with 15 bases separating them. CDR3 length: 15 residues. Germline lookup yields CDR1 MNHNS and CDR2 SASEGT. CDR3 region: CASSEHGFAAETQYF. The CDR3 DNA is TGTGCCAGCAGTGAACATGGGTTCGCTGCCGAGACCCAGTACTTC.

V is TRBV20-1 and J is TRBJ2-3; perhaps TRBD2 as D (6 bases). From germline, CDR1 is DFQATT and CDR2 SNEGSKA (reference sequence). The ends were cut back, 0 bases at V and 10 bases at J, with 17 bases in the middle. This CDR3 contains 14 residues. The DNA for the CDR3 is TGCAGTGCTAGAGATTCGATGGGGCGGGGCCCGCAGTATTTT. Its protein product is CSARDSMGRGPQYF.

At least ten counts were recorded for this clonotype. For the CDR3, the DNA is TGTGCCAGCAGCTTAAGTCCGGGACTAGCGGGCCGCTCCTACGAGCAGTACTTC. This translates into CASSLSPGLAGRSYEQYF. The V call is TRBV7-6, the J call TRBJ2-7; 12 nucleotides match TRBD2. V shed 2 bases, J shed 0 bases, and the junction held 8 bases outside the gene matches. Per germline, CDR1 SGHVS and CDR2 FNYEAQ. The CDR3 has 18 residues.